The clone carrying this T cell receptor (beta chain) came up once. The CDR3 totals 17 residues. Per the germline V gene, CDR1 is SGHVT and CDR2 is SQSDAQ. Trimming removed 5 bases from V and 0 bases from J, with 19 bases in between. These data are taken from a study of tumor-infiltrating lymphocytes in oesophageal squamous cell carcinoma. TCRdb re-derived calls from the reads in MiXCR, one entry per CDR3 protein. Found here are roughly 11,000 distinct CDR3 sequences, more than 50% of them singletons; the top ten hold approximately 54%. The TCR originated in a female donor with esophageal squamous cell carcinoma. The chain links TRBV7-4 to TRBJ1-2; TRBD1 is a possible D gene (6 bases). Sequencing was carried out using blood. The CDR3 here is CASSTWTVLLSNYGYTF. In DNA, the CDR3 is TGTGCCAGCAGCACTTGGACAGTCCTACTGTCTAACTATGGCTACACCTTC.